Presented here are 24 T cell receptor beta chains from one specimen sequenced in a study of neurological immune-mediated disorders. This sample's time point: longitudinal time-point 2. MiXCR was run by TCRdb on the 5' RACE reads, yielding one entry per CDR3 protein. The sample includes 65,000 to 85,000 distinct CDR3 sequences, 5.8% of them seen just once. Material for sequencing was PBMCs. The receptors were gathered from a woman aged 55-70 years with multiple sclerosis.

In its sample, this clonotype was seen many times. This chain links TRBV12-3 or TRBV12-4 with TRBJ1-5; D perhaps matches TRBD1 (5 bases). Deletions cut 5 bases from V and 5 bases from J, with 19 bases between. The CDR3 has 16 amino acids. The CDR3 nucleotides read TGTGCCAGCAGTCCGCACGCCGGGACCGTCTATCAGCCCCAGCATTTT. This codes for CASSPHAGTVYQPQHF.

This clonotype was detected many times. The chain carries TRBV4-2 and TRBJ2-2, with a weak D call TRBD1 (6 bases). This CDR3 spans 16 amino acids. Trimming took 4 bases from V and 0 from J, leaving 12 bases between them. Germline V gene sequence: CDR1 LGHNA, CDR2 YNFKEQ. The CDR3 DNA is TGTGCCAGCAGCCCCCGGACAGACGCGAACACCGGGGAGCTGTTTTTT. Its translation is CASSPRTDANTGELFF.

Many counts were recorded for this clonotype. V is TRBV20-1 and J is TRBJ2-1, with 9 bases that match TRBD2. The V and J ends lost 2 bases and 3 bases, in that order; junction bases with no gene match: 11. CDR1 DFQATT and CDR2 SNEGSKA come from the germline V gene (reference sequence). The CDR3 extends over 17 amino acids. CDR3 coding DNA: TGCAGTGCTAGATCACGGGCGGGGGGGCGGTTCTACAATGAGCAGTTCTTC. Translated: CSARSRAGGRFYNEQFF.

This clonotype was counted at least ten times. This chain uses TRBV12-3 or TRBV12-4 with TRBJ1-1, with a possible D match to TRBD1 (5 bases). The CDR3 is 15 amino acids. Trimming pared 5 bases from V and 4 bases from J, leaving 17 bases between. The CDR3 sequence: CASSLTAPGSTEAFF. As DNA, the CDR3 is TGTGCCAGCAGTCTCACAGCACCAGGGAGCACTGAAGCTTTCTTT.

This clonotype showed up many times. The rearrangement links TRBV6-5 to TRBJ2-1, with TRBD1 identical over 10 bases. CDR1 is MNHEY, CDR2 SVGAGI, per germline. This CDR3 has 15 amino acids. V was clipped by 6 bases and J by 3 bases; unmatched bases: 5. CDR3 in DNA: TGTGCCAGCAGCCGGACAGGGGGTGTCTACAATGAGCAGTTCTTC. Protein product: CASSRTGGVYNEQFF.

This clonotype was found a few times. V and J are TRBV2 and TRBJ1-4; D is ambiguous. The germline gives CDR1 SNHLY, CDR2 FYNNEI. The V gene lost 3 bases and the J gene lost 7 bases, with 12 bases spanning the gap. The CDR3 spans 14 residues. CDR3 amino acids: CASSDVGRTEKLFF. DNA of the CDR3: TGTGCCAGCAGTGATGTAGGGCGGACTGAAAAACTGTTTTTT.

Here the CDR3 reads CASSEAGGWGTDTQYF. The CDR3 region has the DNA TGTGCCAGCAGTGAAGCCGGCGGGTGGGGGACAGATACGCAGTATTTT. The chain has TRBV6-1 and TRBJ2-3, with D perhaps matching TRBD1 or TRBD2 (5 bases each). Germline V gene sequence: CDR1 MNHNS, CDR2 SASEGT. Trimming cost V 0 bases and J 3 bases, with 13 bases left between them. The CDR3 is 16 amino acids.

This clonotype occurred many times. V is TRBV25-1 and J is TRBJ2-7, with no clear D. CDR3 length: 14 amino acids. Germline V gene lookup returns CDR1 MGHDK and CDR2 SYGVNS. V lost 6 bases, J lost 2 bases, and 14 bases lay in between. This chain's CDR3 is CASRDVVLPYEQYF. CDR3 DNA sequence: TGTGCCAGCAGAGACGTTGTCCTCCCCTACGAGCAGTACTTC.

This clonotype was detected ten times or more. This sequence joins TRBV15 and TRBJ2-6; no clear D gene. The CDR3 contains 18 residues. CDR1 LNHNV and CDR2 YYDKDF come from the germline V gene (reference sequence). Trimming stripped 0 bases from V and 0 bases from J, with 12 bases between. As DNA, the CDR3 is TGTGCCACCAGCAGAGATGAATTGTCACACTCTGGGGCCAACGTCCTGACTTTC. Translated: CATSRDELSHSGANVLTF.

Many counts were recorded for this clonotype. This chain links TRBV7-6 with TRBJ2-2; D gene unclear. The CDR3 length is 13 residues. The germline CDR1 and CDR2 sequences are SGHVS and FNYEAQ. Trimming shortened V by 2 bases and J by 7 bases, and 8 bases separated the two germline ends. The CDR3, as DNA: TGTGCCAGCAGCTTAAACATCTACGGGGAGCTGTTTTTT. This encodes CASSLNIYGELFF.

This clonotype has a count of ten or more. The genes are TRBV4-2 and TRBJ1-3; TRBD1 matches 9 bases. CDR3 length: 16 residues. V lost 2 bases, J lost 0 bases, and 2 bases stayed unmatched. Germline lookup yields CDR1 LGHNA and CDR2 YNFKEQ. CDR3 coding DNA: TGTGCCAGCAGCCAAAGGACAGGGGTCTCTGGAAACACCATATATTTT. Its protein product is CASSQRTGVSGNTIYF.

This clonotype was seen many times. V usage is TRBV14 and J usage is TRBJ2-7; D is perhaps TRBD1 (5 bases). V lost 4 bases to trimming and J lost 3 bases, with 19 bases between them. This CDR3 is built from 16 residues. CDR1 and CDR2 from the germline V gene are SGHDN and FVKESK. Here the CDR3 DNA reads TGTGCCAGCAGCCCAACCGTGTTTGTACAGGACTACGAGCAGTACTTC. Its protein product is CASSPTVFVQDYEQYF.

The V gene is TRBV15, the J gene TRBJ1-5, with D tentatively TRBD1 (5 bases). Looked up from germline, CDR1 is LNHNV and CDR2 is YYDKDF (reference sequence). This CDR3 region has 15 residues. V was clipped by 7 bases and J by 0 bases, with 13 bases between them. CDR3 in DNA: TGTGCCACCACTTCCTTGAGGGGTAGCAATCAGCCCCAGCATTTT. Translation: CATTSLRGSNQPQHF.

This clonotype was seen many times. The rearrangement uses TRBV5-1 and TRBJ1-2; D is unresolved. CDR1 and CDR2 (germline): SGHRS, YFSETQ. V shed 0 bases and J shed 4 bases, with 4 bases lying between them. The length of the CDR3 is 12 residues. CDR3 in DNA: TGCGCCAGCAGCTTGGCCGGCTATGGCTACACCTTC. Translation gives CASSLAGYGYTF.

This clonotype was picked up many times. J is TRBJ2-3 and V is TRBV20-1, with TRBD1 matching over 7 bases. Germline trimming cut 6 bases from V and 0 bases from J; bases unmatched to any gene: 9. Germline V lookup: CDR1 DFQATT, CDR2 SNEGSKA (reference sequence). The CDR3 runs 15 residues. The CDR3 DNA reads as TGCAGTGCCCCGGCAAGGGGGCTTAGCACAGATACGCAGTATTTT. Encoded protein: CSAPARGLSTDTQYF.

Many counts were recorded for this clonotype. V usage is TRBV28 and J usage is TRBJ2-3, with 9 bases fitting TRBD2. The CDR3 loop spans 14 amino acids. With 10 bases clipped from V and 5 bases from J, the junction kept 10 bases outside the gene matches. CDR1 MDHEN and CDR2 SYDVKM come from the germline V gene. The DNA for the CDR3 is TGTGCCAACAGGGGCGGGGGGGCCAAAGATACGCAGTATTTT. Translation gives CANRGGGAKDTQYF. The full variable domain, its missing parts supplied by reference TRBV28 and TRBJ2-3, is DVKVTQSSRYLVKRTGEKVFLECVQDMDHENMFWYRQDPGLGLRLIYFSYDVKMKEKGDIPEGYSVSREKKERFSLILESASTNQTSMYLCANRGGGAKDTQYFGPGTRLTVL.

In its sample, this clonotype was seen many times. The chain recombines TRBV12-3 or TRBV12-4 with TRBJ1-1; tentatively, D is TRBD1 (5 bases). V was shortened by 6 bases and J by 7 bases, with 15 bases between the two germline ends. The CDR3 covers 13 residues. The CDR3, as DNA: TGTGCCAGCAGGGTAGGGACCGCACGTGAAGCTTTCTTT. It specifies CASRVGTAREAFF.

This clonotype was seen more than once but under ten times. The chain is built from TRBV7-6 and TRBJ2-7; TRBD1 aligns across 8 bases. The CDR3 length is 14 residues. V was pared by 5 bases and J by 3 bases, with 6 bases of the junction left unmatched. Germline CDR1 and CDR2: SGHVS and FNYEAQ. CDR3 residues: CASSVGQGHYEQYF. CDR3 coding DNA: TGTGCCAGCAGCGTCGGACAGGGTCACTACGAGCAGTACTTC.

This clonotype was seen ten or more times. V gene TRBV3-1 combines with J gene TRBJ2-1; 13 bases fit TRBD2. The CDR3 loop spans 16 amino acids. Per the germline V gene, CDR1 is LGHDT and CDR2 is YNNKEL (reference sequence). V shed 0 bases, J shed 8 bases, and the junction held 4 bases outside the gene matches. CDR3 nucleotides: TGTGCCAGCAGCCAAGATCTCGGACTAGCGGGGGATGAGCAGTTCTTC. It specifies CASSQDLGLAGDEQFF.

V is TRBV2 and J is TRBJ2-3; the D gene could be TRBD1 or TRBD2 (6 bases each). The V end was cut by 7 bases, the J end by 5 bases, with 19 bases between. CDR3 length: 15 amino acids. In germline, CDR1 is SNHLY, CDR2 FYNNEI. The CDR3 DNA reads as TGTGCCAGCAACCCCGGGACTCTACAGGGAGATACGCAGTATTTT. Translating gives CASNPGTLQGDTQYF.

Ten or more counts support this clonotype. The rearrangement links TRBV3-1 to TRBJ2-2, with TRBD1 as a possible D gene (6 bases). Looked up from germline, CDR1 is LGHDT and CDR2 is YNNKEL (reference sequence). V was pared by 1 base and J by 6 bases, with 12 bases between. This CDR3 has 15 amino acids. CDR3 nucleotides: TGTGCCAGCAGCCAAGTGACAGGTCTAGCCGGGGAGCTGTTTTTT. The encoded protein is CASSQVTGLAGELFF.

There are many counts of this clonotype. The gene calls are TRBV12-3 or TRBV12-4 and TRBJ2-6; D unclear. V lost 3 bases and J 0 bases, leaving 6 bases between the germline ends. The CDR3 has 15 residues. The CDR3 region is CASSLVRSGANVLTF. The CDR3, as DNA: TGTGCCAGCAGTTTGGTCCGCTCTGGGGCCAACGTCCTGACTTTC.

This clonotype was detected ten times or more. For the CDR3, the DNA is TGTGCCAGCACCTTCACCGTGGGGGAGCAGTTCTTC. Residues: CASTFTVGEQFF. J is TRBJ2-1 and V is TRBV7-2; D call uncertain. The CDR3 consists of 12 residues. Trimming left V 7 bases short and J 10 bases short, with 14 bases between. The germline CDR1 and CDR2 sequences are SGHTA and FQGNSA. Complete variable domain (other parts from reference TRBV7-2 and TRBJ2-1): GAGVSQSPSNKVTEKGKDVELRCDPISGHTALYWYRQSLGQGLEFLIYFQGNSAPDKSGLPSDRFSAERTGGSVSTLTIQRTQQEDSAVYLCASTFTVGEQFFGPGTRLTVL.

This clonotype was found many times. The CDR3 coding sequence is TGTGCCAGCAGCCCCAAAGCCTCGACTTGGGATTACGAGCAGTACTTC. Translating gives CASSPKASTWDYEQYF. The V gene is TRBV7-8, the J gene TRBJ2-7; D is uncertain. This CDR3 is built from 16 residues. CDR1 and CDR2 from the germline V gene are SGHVS and FQNEAQ. V was shortened by 5 bases and J by 4 bases, with 21 bases between the two germline ends.